The clone carrying this TCR beta chain was seen a single time. The antigen is unknown. V lost 8 bases and J lost 6, with 14 bases in between. CDR1 is SNHLY, CDR2 FYNNEI, per germline. This CDR3 has 14 residues. The source of the sample is a study of T cell responses to AZD1222 COVID-19 vaccine. Method: immunoSEQ multiplex PCR; TCRdb's copy keeps in-frame clones and lacks some. The sample has around 120,000 clones; around 87% are singletons. Study-level findings and limits: The repertoires were collected only after the peak T cell response. Following two doses of AZD1222, Spike-specific TCR breadth and depth rose.

J is TRBJ1-6 and V is TRBV2; D unclear. The receptor was derived from an adult in good health. The source material was peripheral blood, sampled on day 0 of AZD1222 vaccination. The chain's CDR3 is CASRPYTTNSPLHF. The CDR3 DNA reads as TGTGCCAGCCGTCCTTACACCACTAATTCACCCCTCCACTTT. The entire variable domain, with the rest obtained from reference TRBV2 and TRBJ1-6, is as follows: EPEVTQTPSHQVTQMGQEVILRCVPISNHLYFYWYRQILGQKVEFLVSFYNNEISEKSEIFDDQFSVERPDGSNFTLKIRSTKLEDSAMYFCASRPYTTNSPLHFGNGTRLTVT.